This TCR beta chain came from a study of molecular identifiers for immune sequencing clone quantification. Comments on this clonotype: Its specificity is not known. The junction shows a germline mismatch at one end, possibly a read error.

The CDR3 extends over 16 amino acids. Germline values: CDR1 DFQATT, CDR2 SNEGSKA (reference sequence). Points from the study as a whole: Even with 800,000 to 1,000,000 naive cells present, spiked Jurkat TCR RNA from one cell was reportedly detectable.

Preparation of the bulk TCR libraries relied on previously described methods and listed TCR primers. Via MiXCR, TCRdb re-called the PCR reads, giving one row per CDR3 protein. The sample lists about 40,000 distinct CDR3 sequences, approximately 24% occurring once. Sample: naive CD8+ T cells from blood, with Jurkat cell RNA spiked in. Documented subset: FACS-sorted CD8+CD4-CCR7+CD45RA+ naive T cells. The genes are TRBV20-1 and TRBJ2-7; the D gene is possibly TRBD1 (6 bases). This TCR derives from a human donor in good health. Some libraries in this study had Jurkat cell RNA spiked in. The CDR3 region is CSAGENRGGQFYEQYF. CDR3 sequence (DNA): TGCAGTGCTGGAGAAAATAGAGGGGGTCAGTTCTACGAGCAGTACTTC.